These 24 T cell receptor beta chains were sequenced from one sample in a study of T cells in Graves' hyperthyroidism and ophthalmopathy. Amplification of TCR beta CDR3 regions used RNA as the template. The study used the HTBI primer set for a first-round RT-PCR of the TCR CDR3. TCRdb redid the calling of the multiplex PCR reads with MiXCR, one entry per CDR3 protein. The table records 550,000 to 600,000 distinct CDR3 sequences, over 15% of them present only once. Sequenced material: blood. The receptors originated from a woman younger than 35 with Graves' hyperthyroidism.

This clonotype was detected many times. The V gene is TRBV15, the J gene TRBJ1-3, with unresolved D. V was clipped by 0 bases and J by 2 bases, with 8 bases between them. The CDR3 length is 15 residues. CDR1 and CDR2 from the germline V gene are LNHNV and YYDKDF (reference sequence). This CDR3 reads CATSRDRVPGNTIYF. The CDR3 DNA sequence: TGTGCCACCAGCAGAGATCGTGTCCCTGGAAACACCATATATTTT.

This clonotype was seen only a few times. A read error may account for a junction end that differs from germline. The V gene is TRBV7-2, the J gene TRBJ2-3; 7 bases align to TRBD2. This CDR3 region has 14 residues. Per germline, CDR1 SGHTA and CDR2 FQGNSA. CDR3 in DNA: TGTGCCGGCAGAAAATTTGCGGGAGCAGATACGCAGTATTTT. Its translation is CAGRKFAGADTQYF.

V is TRBV6-1 and J is TRBJ2-3; D call uncertain. Trimming shortened V by 6 bases and J by 0 bases, and 13 bases separated the two germline ends. CDR3 size: 15 residues. Germline CDR1 is MNHNS and CDR2 is SASEGT. The CDR3 DNA follows: TGTGCCAGCAGGGACGAAGGGTGGAGCACAGATACGCAGTATTTT. Its protein product is CASRDEGWSTDTQYF.

This chain connects TRBV29-1 to TRBJ2-3; 8 bases map to TRBD2. This CDR3 is 15 amino acids long. Germline lookup yields CDR1 SQVTM and CDR2 ANQGSEA. The trim removed 4 bases at V and 2 bases at J, leaving 8 bases unmatched. Written as DNA, the CDR3 is TGCAGCGTTGGTGGAGCGGGGGCACCCACAGATACGCAGTATTTT. This sequence encodes CSVGGAGAPTDTQYF.

In its sample, this clonotype was seen many times. V and J are TRBV2 and TRBJ2-7, with D perhaps matching TRBD1 (5 bases). Per germline, CDR1 SNHLY and CDR2 FYNNEI. V was trimmed by 2 bases and J by 2 bases, leaving 10 bases between them. There are 14 residues in the CDR3. In DNA, the CDR3 is TGTGCCAGCAGTGAAACGACAGCCGCCTACGAGCAGTACTTC. Its translation: CASSETTAAYEQYF.

There are a few counts of this clonotype. This chain links TRBV18 with TRBJ1-5, with TRBD1 matching over 7 bases. The CDR3 has 16 residues. The germline V gene has CDR1 KGHSH and CDR2 LQKENI. V gave up 2 bases and J gave up 0 bases; unmatched junction bases: 4. The CDR3 reads CASSPAGTVSNQPQHF. CDR3 DNA sequence: TGTGCCAGCTCACCAGCCGGGACAGTTAGCAATCAGCCCCAGCATTTT. The entire variable domain, with the rest obtained from reference TRBV18 and TRBJ1-5, is as follows: NAGVMQNPRHLVRRRGQEARLRCSPMKGHSHVYWYRQLPEEGLKFMVYLQKENIIDESGMPKERFSAEFPKEGPSILRIQQVVRGDSAAYFCASSPAGTVSNQPQHFGDGTRLSIL.

This clonotype was seen ten or more times. J is TRBJ2-1 and V is TRBV5-1; 11 bases match TRBD2. Trimming cost V 5 bases and J 5 bases; bases outside gene matches: 6. This CDR3 has 15 residues. CDR1 and CDR2 from the germline V gene are SGHRS and YFSETQ. The CDR3 sequence: CASRSGLAVNNEQFF. The CDR3 bases are TGCGCCAGCAGATCGGGACTAGCGGTAAACAATGAGCAGTTCTTC. Full variable domain (rest looked up from reference TRBV5-1 and TRBJ2-1): KAGVTQTPRYLIKTRGQQVTLSCSPISGHRSVSWYQQTPGQGLQFLFEYFSETQRNKGNFPGRFSGRQFSNSRSEMNVSTLELGDSALYLCASRSGLAVNNEQFFGPGTRLTVL.

The table lists this clonotype with many counts. The chain has TRBV7-8 and TRBJ1-4, with D hard to call. This CDR3 region has 15 residues. V was cut by 2 bases and J by 0 bases, with 7 bases left in between. Germline CDR1 and CDR2: SGHVS and FQNEAQ. The CDR3 nucleotides are TGTGCCAGCAGCTTAAATGATGCAACTAATGAAAAACTGTTTTTT. Translation gives CASSLNDATNEKLFF. Based on the CDR3 plus reference TRBV7-8 and TRBJ1-4, the full variable domain is GAGVSQSPRYKVAKRGQDVALRCDPISGHVSLFWYQQALGQGPEFLTYFQNEAQLDKSGLPSDRFFAERPEGSVSTLKIQRTQQEDSAVYLCASSLNDATNEKLFFGSGTQLSVL.

The V gene is TRBV20-1, the J gene TRBJ1-3, with TRBD1 identical over 7 bases. With V trimmed by 0 bases and J by 2 bases, 4 bases remained unmatched. The length of the CDR3 is 15 residues. CDR1 is DFQATT and CDR2 is SNEGSKA in the germline V gene (reference sequence). CDR3 sequence (DNA): TGCAGTGCTAGAGAGATAAGGGGGCCTGGAAACACCATATATTTT. This encodes CSAREIRGPGNTIYF.

This clonotype has at least ten counts. The chain links TRBV12-3 or TRBV12-4 to TRBJ2-1; perhaps TRBD1 as D (6 bases). The CDR3 is made up of 16 amino acids. V was clipped by 6 bases and J by 2 bases, with 17 bases between them. The CDR3 reads CASSSPGQTTYNEQFF. CDR3 nucleotides: TGTGCCAGCAGCTCACCCGGACAGACCACCTACAATGAGCAGTTCTTC.

This clonotype was seen a handful of times. This CDR3 reads CASSPYPEAGYTF. For the CDR3, the DNA is TGTGCCAGCAGCCCTTACCCCGAAGCAGGCTACACCTTC. The chain uses TRBV11-2 and TRBJ1-2; no definite D call. The CDR3 extends over 13 amino acids. V shed 5 bases and J shed 8 bases, with 15 bases lying between them. Germline loops: CDR1 SGHAT, CDR2 FQNNGV.

This clonotype showed up many times. V and J are TRBV29-1 and TRBJ2-1; D unclear. CDR1 SQVTM and CDR2 ANQGSEA come from the germline V gene. The CDR3 runs to 14 residues. For the CDR3, the DNA is TGCAGAGTCGGGTACAGTTCCTCCTACAATGAGCAGTTCTTC. Translating it yields CRVGYSSSYNEQFF.

This clonotype was seen ten or more times. This rearrangement joins TRBV20-1 to TRBJ2-7, with 7 bases aligning to TRBD2. The germline gives CDR1 DFQATT, CDR2 SNEGSKA (reference sequence). The CDR3 is 15 residues long. The ends lost 6 bases at V and 3 bases at J; junction bases unmatched: 14. The CDR3 is CSARLGAGVNYEQYF. In nucleotides, the CDR3 is TGCAGTGCCCGCCTCGGGGCGGGAGTCAACTACGAGCAGTACTTC.

This clonotype showed up just a few times. This chain connects TRBV7-2 to TRBJ2-7; 8 bases match TRBD2. CDR1 is SGHTA, CDR2 FQGNSA, per germline. This CDR3 contains 12 residues. The V gene end was trimmed by 4 bases and the J gene end by 9 bases; junction bases not matched to a gene: 5. In DNA, the CDR3 is TGTGCCAGCAGCTCCTACGGGAGGGTGCAGTACTTC. Its protein is CASSSYGRVQYF. Based on the CDR3 plus reference TRBV7-2 and TRBJ2-7, the full variable domain is GAGVSQSPSNKVTEKGKDVELRCDPISGHTALYWYRQSLGQGLEFLIYFQGNSAPDKSGLPSDRFSAERTGGSVSTLTIQRTQQEDSAVYLCASSSYGRVQYFGPGTRLTVT.

There are many counts of this clonotype. The J gene is TRBJ2-1, the V gene TRBV28, with D hard to call. This CDR3 has 17 residues. Trimming shortened V by 1 base and J by 4 bases, and 17 bases separated the two germline ends. Germline CDR1 MDHEN, CDR2 SYDVKM. The CDR3 coding sequence is TGTGCCAGCAGTTTATCGTCAGCTTTTGGGGAATACAATGAGCAGTTCTTC. This encodes CASSLSSAFGEYNEQFF.

This clonotype was observed a handful of times. This chain joins TRBV29-1 and TRBJ2-3; possible D gene TRBD1, 6 bases. V was trimmed by 2 bases and J by 1 base, leaving 16 bases between them. CDR1 and CDR2 from the germline V gene are SQVTM and ANQGSEA. This CDR3 region has 16 residues. The CDR3 is CSVESLTGFGTDTQYF. The CDR3 region has the DNA TGCAGCGTTGAAAGCTTAACAGGGTTCGGCACAGATACGCAGTATTTT.

The chain recombines TRBV5-1 with TRBJ2-7; no definite D call. CDR3 length: 18 residues. Germline loops: CDR1 SGHRS, CDR2 YFSETQ. The V and J ends lost 0 bases and 0 bases respectively, with 19 bases between them. The CDR3 reads CASSLVLSRPDPSYEQYF. The DNA for the CDR3 is TGCGCCAGCAGCTTGGTATTAAGCAGACCGGACCCCTCCTACGAGCAGTACTTC.

The chain employs TRBV4-1 and TRBJ1-6; possible D gene TRBD1, 5 bases. The CDR3 length is 16 residues. The germline V and J ends were trimmed by 4 bases and 3 bases, with 13 bases remaining between them. Per the germline V gene, CDR1 is MGHRA and CDR2 is YSYEKL. The CDR3 spells CASSRRDASYNSPLHF. CDR3 nucleotides: TGCGCCAGCAGCCGCCGGGACGCAAGCTATAATTCACCCCTCCACTTT.

The V gene is TRBV24-1, the J gene TRBJ2-5, with 13 bases matching TRBD2. CDR1 is KGHDR and CDR2 is SFDVKD in the germline V gene. The CDR3 contains 16 residues. V was clipped by 4 bases and J by 5 bases; unmatched bases: 6. The CDR3 DNA is TGTGCCACCAGTGAGATGACTAGCGGGAGGAGGGAGACCCAGTACTTC. Residues: CATSEMTSGRRETQYF.

This clonotype was recorded at least ten times. The chain employs TRBV20-1 and TRBJ2-1; 13 positions agree with TRBD2. J lost 8 bases, V lost 3 bases, and 10 bases had no gene match. CDR1 and CDR2 from the germline V gene are DFQATT and SNEGSKA (reference sequence). The CDR3 is 16 amino acids. CDR3 bases: TGCAGTGCTAGTGGACTAGCGGGGGAAAGAGGGGATGAGCAGTTCTTC. It yields the protein CSASGLAGERGDEQFF.

This clonotype was recorded at least ten times. J is TRBJ2-1 and V is TRBV20-1, with TRBD1 matching over 7 bases. The CDR3 has 13 amino acids. Unmatched junction bases numbered 3, after V lost 6 bases and J lost 1 base. Per the germline V gene, CDR1 is DFQATT and CDR2 is SNEGSKA (reference sequence). The CDR3 spells CSAHRGSYNEQFF. The DNA of the CDR3 is TGCAGTGCCCACAGGGGTTCCTACAATGAGCAGTTCTTC.

Many counts were recorded for this clonotype. V usage is TRBV24-1 and J usage is TRBJ2-3, with TRBD2 matching 8 bases. V was clipped by 3 bases and J by 4 bases; unmatched bases: 11. CDR1 and CDR2 from the germline V gene are KGHDR and SFDVKD. This CDR3 has 17 amino acids. CDR3: CATSDRREGRKPDTQYF. CDR3 bases: TGTGCCACCAGTGATAGACGGGAGGGCCGGAAACCAGATACGCAGTATTTT.

As to this clonotype: At one of its ends the junction is not consistent with the germline gene, which may arise from a read error. The V gene is TRBV4-1, the J gene TRBJ2-1, with 9 bases that match TRBD2. CDR3 size: 17 residues. Germline loops: CDR1 MGHRA, CDR2 YSYEKL. CDR3 amino acids: CASSQEIAGGPYNEQCF. The CDR3 DNA reads TGCGCCAGCAGCCAAGAAATCGCGGGAGGGCCCTACAATGAGCAGTGCTTC.

In its sample, this clonotype was seen a few times. This rearrangement joins TRBV30 to TRBJ1-2; unclear D gene. Trimming stripped 1 base from V and 5 bases from J, with 11 bases between. The CDR3 is made up of 13 amino acids. CDR1 and CDR2 (germline): GTSNPN, SVGIG (reference sequence). The chain's CDR3 is CAWSEGRWYGYTF. CDR3 DNA sequence: TGTGCCTGGAGTGAAGGGCGTTGGTATGGCTACACCTTC.